This note documents a single T cell receptor beta chain sequence. CDR3 length: 15 residues. Germline values: CDR1 SQVTM, CDR2 ANQGSEA. V shed 4 bases, J shed 1 base, and the junction held 10 bases outside the gene matches. This record comes from a study of blood T cell repertoires in COVID-19. On the study more broadly: The United States, Italy and Spain supplied acute and convalescent COVID-19 samples. The cDNA or gDNA used as material had been derived from T cells, B-cell-depleted T cells, or PBMCs.

Per the study methods: Estimated nucleated cell counts came from reference gene primer amplification. Assay used: immunoSEQ multiplex PCR; TCRdb lists only in-frame clones, some missing. V, J and clone size were drawn from that table, and D and trimming were deduced from the DNA. The table has around 200,000 clones, around 80% seen once; the top ten hold around 9.3%. The sample comprised peripheral blood. This TCR was recovered from a woman of 80 years or more with acute or convalescent COVID-19. V and J are TRBV29-1 and TRBJ2-7; TRBD1 matches 7 bases. In nucleotides, the CDR3 is TGCAGCGTTGTGCATCAGGGGGACCTATCCTACGAGCAGTACTTC. Translation: CSVVHQGDLSYEQYF.